The rows below give T cell receptor beta chains drawn from one sample of a study of T-cell reconstitution after alpha-beta-depleted transplantation in children. TCRdb fed the PCR reads into MiXCR, producing one record per CDR3 protein. The sample carries approximately 110,000 distinct CDR3 sequences, roughly 24% recorded once. The sample consisted of PBMCs, mostly from graft donor cells, taken 180 days after TCRalphabeta/CD19-depleted stem cell transplant. The receptors stem from a male patient between 2 and 10 years old who had a stem cell transplant for chronic granulomatous disease, so the T cells may come from the graft donor. CDR3s include the opening cysteine and the closing phenylalanine or tryptophan. Each record gives: J gene, V gene, CDR3 protein.

j_gene: TRBJ2-3; v_gene: TRBV7-2; CDR3aa: CASGLSQRVDTQYF
j_gene: TRBJ1-5; v_gene: TRBV5-5; CDR3aa: CASSLMWTNQPQHF
j_gene: TRBJ2-2; v_gene: TRBV20-1; CDR3aa: CSAKGLSTGTGELFF
j_gene: TRBJ1-1; v_gene: TRBV5-1; CDR3aa: CASSYDRFEAFF
j_gene: TRBJ1-2; v_gene: TRBV6-2/TRBV6-3; CDR3aa: CASSYSGGHNYGYTF
j_gene: TRBJ2-7; v_gene: TRBV5-5; CDR3aa: CASSSGLAEQYF
j_gene: TRBJ2-1; v_gene: TRBV7-8; CDR3aa: CASSFRTSGGITYNEQFF
j_gene: TRBJ2-1; v_gene: TRBV6-5; CDR3aa: CASSSSGIGNYNEQFF
j_gene: TRBJ2-1; v_gene: TRBV5-1; CDR3aa: CASSYATAGRDEQFF
j_gene: TRBJ1-5; v_gene: TRBV12-3/TRBV12-4; CDR3aa: CASSPYRGGQPQHF
j_gene: TRBJ2-3; v_gene: TRBV15; CDR3aa: CATSRKTDTQYF
j_gene: TRBJ1-6; v_gene: TRBV28; CDR3aa: CASRPRQGRNSPLHF
j_gene: TRBJ2-5; v_gene: TRBV7-2; CDR3aa: CASSLMVGGAQETQYF
j_gene: TRBJ2-6; v_gene: TRBV5-1; CDR3aa: CASSLTVGAGANVLTF
j_gene: TRBJ2-3; v_gene: TRBV28; CDR3aa: CASSFRLAGDTQYF
j_gene: TRBJ2-4; v_gene: TRBV25-1; CDR3aa: CASSEGQGGAKNIQYF
j_gene: TRBJ2-1; v_gene: TRBV7-2; CDR3aa: CASSLLAGVSDEQFF
j_gene: TRBJ2-7; v_gene: TRBV5-1; CDR3aa: CAGEDGDSPYEQYF
j_gene: TRBJ1-2; v_gene: TRBV19; CDR3aa: CASSSPAPNYGYTF
j_gene: TRBJ2-1; v_gene: TRBV19; CDR3aa: CASTDTYNEQFF
j_gene: TRBJ2-7; v_gene: TRBV18; CDR3aa: CASSRPSGYEQYF
j_gene: TRBJ2-5; v_gene: TRBV29-1; CDR3aa: CSVESPQETQYF
j_gene: TRBJ2-1; v_gene: TRBV20-1; CDR3aa: CSAKTPEVGSYNEQFF
j_gene: TRBJ2-7; v_gene: TRBV20-1; CDR3aa: CSAEEDLNSYEQYF
j_gene: TRBJ2-7; v_gene: TRBV7-8; CDR3aa: CASSWGREAPYEQYF
j_gene: TRBJ2-3; v_gene: TRBV4-2; CDR3aa: CASSAREGYTQYF
j_gene: TRBJ2-1; v_gene: TRBV7-9; CDR3aa: CAMGPAGAMGNEQFF
j_gene: TRBJ2-1; v_gene: TRBV2; CDR3aa: CASSDRASGRRNEQFF
j_gene: TRBJ2-7; v_gene: TRBV12-3/TRBV12-4; CDR3aa: CASSLGQGAKEQYF
j_gene: TRBJ2-7; v_gene: TRBV6-5; CDR3aa: CASSYWGTPSGMDYEQYF
j_gene: TRBJ1-1; v_gene: TRBV27; CDR3aa: CASSSGQALLMNTEAFF
j_gene: TRBJ2-5; v_gene: TRBV5-1; CDR3aa: CASSYGGIWYF